This entry describes one TCR beta chain. The antigen remains unidentified. This sample was taken from a study of T cell responses to AZD1222 COVID-19 vaccine. Study-level findings and limits: Rises in breadth and depth of Spike-specific TCRs came after two AZD1222 doses. The repertoires were collected only after the peak T cell response.

TCRdb's copy holds only in-frame clones and misses some; the assay was immunoSEQ multiplex PCR. This sample has about 130,000 clones, with 88% found just once. The sequence came from an adult in good health. The source material was peripheral blood, sampled on day 0 of MenACWY control vaccination.

CDR3 loop: CASSRTGDEQYF. In DNA form, the CDR3 reads TGTGCCAGCTCACGGACAGGGGACGAGCAGTACTTC. The chain uses TRBV18 and TRBJ2-7; 9 bases map to TRBD1. With V trimmed by 4 bases and J by 5 bases, 0 bases remained unmatched. Germline V lookup: CDR1 KGHSH, CDR2 LQKENI. The CDR3 consists of 12 residues.